This T cell receptor beta chain was captured in a study of T cell changes during pregnancy in multiple sclerosis. Assay used: immunoSEQ multiplex PCR; TCRdb lists only in-frame clones, some missing. The sample carries roughly 60,000 clones, 93% recorded once. The source material was CD4+ T cells from peripheral blood mononuclear cells, sampled before pregnancy. This TCR derives from a female donor with multiple sclerosis, enrolled in a pregnancy study.

The CDR3 DNA reads TGTGCCAGCAGCACAAGCGGGAGGGGGGGCGGTGAGCAGTTCTTC. As protein: CASSTSGRGGGEQFF. The gene calls are TRBV13 and TRBJ2-1; 10 bases are shared with TRBD2. This CDR3 spans 15 amino acids. Germline CDR1 is PRHDT and CDR2 is FYEKMQ (reference sequence). The V gene end was trimmed by 5 bases and the J gene end by 9 bases; junction bases not matched to a gene: 10.